This TCR beta chain comes out of a study of cytomegalovirus exposure and HLA in healthy donors listed by TCRdb under 2017. About the study as a whole: An earlier analysis of 587 of the donors reported approximately 300 Gb of sequence data and more than 90 million unique TCR beta sequences from around 200 million T cells. About 280 gigabases of sequencing data and around 88 million unique TCR sequences made up an early release that covered about 640 HLA-typed donors. Among the roughly 400 genotyped donors, under 90% belonged to the genetic ancestry cluster associated with self-reported Caucasian donors. The study was designed to test whether signatures of past pathogen exposure could be identified by cataloging public T cell receptors. The study profiled the T cell repertoires of approximately 700 subjects by immunosequencing and related them to cytomegalovirus serostatus. Besides the first cohort of roughly 660 subjects, a separate validation cohort made up of 120 or so different subjects was used. High-throughput TCR immunosequencing, statistical association of individual TCRs with disease status, and machine learning were combined to predict cytomegalovirus infection status. A later analysis re-examined previously published TCR beta repertoires from hundreds of donors and added high-resolution HLA genotyping to investigate patterns of TCR occurrence. In the later analysis, no new phenotypic data were used to find candidate immune exposures; instead, reliance was placed on TCR beta sequences and their occurrence across donors. In an earlier analysis of several hundred of the donors, high-throughput TCR beta sequencing was used to judge whether each TCR beta V gene segment behaved as functional or pseudogenic. Donor age, sex, ethnicity and CMV serostatus were compiled together with the repertoire data. In a later genetic analysis, genome-wide SNP genotypes for 398 of the 666 donors were used, and that subset was treated as a discovery cohort. Every discovery cohort repertoire had been produced on one sequencing platform. HLA typing included class I and class II loci at four-digit resolution. The number of donors typed differed by locus, with roughly 629-640 for A, B, C, DRB1 and DQB1, around 500 for DQA1, approximately 570 for DPA1, and 472 for DPB1. Because of strong linkage in the cohort, five DR-DQ haplotypes were treated as single units for association and clustering. On average, roughly 250,000 unique TCR beta nucleotide sequences were sequenced per donor among roughly 430 genotyped donors of the cohort, with roughly 18% of those sequences being non-productive. What the research found in general, with its limitations: A later analysis associated 16,951 TCR beta sequences with specific HLA alleles at a false discovery rate of 0.05. In a later analysis, the rate of TCR association differed among HLA loci, with DRB1 alleles having the most associated TCRs and HLA-C alleles having the fewest. The only immune exposure information available for the cohort was CMV serostatus. In the study, approximately 150 TCR beta chains were listed as associated with cytomegalovirus. Some IMGT-functional V segments, including TRBV6-2 and TRBV6-3, could not be told apart with the 87-base-pair reads, so those segments were excluded. Linkage disequilibrium might explain the correlated functional status among segregating V segments, but an unknown experimental factor could not be excluded. Sequencing depth was assumed to be roughly uniform across donors in the presence/absence analyses, though that assumption may not hold. According to a later genetic analysis, donors in an Asian-associated ancestry cluster had fewer N-insertions in productive TCRs than the roughly 660-donor mean. Assigning TCR associations to individual alleles was difficult when HLA alleles, especially DR and DQ, strongly co-occurred. In vitro tests confirmed that three of the cytomegalovirus-associated TCR beta chains recognize cytomegalovirus antigens. The authors suggested that the approach could potentially be generalized to other disease states and immunological phenotypes. The classifier was reported to diagnose cytomegalovirus status with high specificity and sensitivity in both the original and validation cohorts. Most TCR sequences were observed very rarely across donors, whereas some public TCRs were present in many individuals. In this cohort, only TCR beta chains were sequenced, and detectable features were limited by the absence of alpha or paired-chain data. In an earlier analysis of a few hundred of the donors, most TCR beta V segments were observed in productive rearrangements about 90% or about 30% of the time, broadly matching IMGT annotations. The earlier analysis of 450 to 700 of the donors excluded roughly 17 rarely observed V segments, including chromosome 9 orphons, because counts were too low. V-gene and J-gene trimming of TCR beta chains was associated with a missense DCLRE1C variant in a later genetic analysis, and the association was replicated in an independent cohort. A further reported finding was that TCR beta sequences accurately predicted the HLA-A and HLA-B alleles for most subjects in the first cohort. A later analysis found that HLA-associated TCR beta chains were more clonally expanded and had lower generation probabilities than equally common non-associated chains. Most CMV-associated TCR beta chains appeared to be HLA-restricted in a later analysis, and the HLA associations seemed to be driven largely by CMV exposure. According to a later analysis, parvovirus B19, influenza, CMV and Epstein-Barr virus appeared linked to several top co-occurrence clusters. A group of highly shared sequence variants was considered likely to be a technical artifact of the sequencing pipeline. Because some donors lacked HLA typing at each locus, the association tests relied only on the typed subset.

From cysteine to phenylalanine, the CDR3 is 11 amino acids long. CDR3 DNA only is kept here, 33 bases in frame from base 1. The germline V and J ends show losses of 7 bases and 8 bases respectively, and no gene match explains 7 bases of the junction. CDR1 and CDR2 are drawn from the germline V gene: SQVTM, ANQGSEA. About this clone: Its target antigen remains unknown. Base qualities are not recorded, but no much larger clone differs from it by a single base.

The cohort was made up of 666 healthy bone marrow donors. At the time of sampling, every cohort member was nominally healthy, though immune exposures that went unrecorded were likely present. The donor tested CMV seropositive and was one of the 289 seropositive cohort members. A peripheral blood sample was collected from each donor, and TCR beta sequencing was performed on peripheral blood mononuclear cells. Genomic DNA extraction from the blood cell samples was performed with the Qiagen DNeasy Blood Extraction Kit. Library construction relied on the immunoSEQ multiplex PCR assay. For the multiplex PCR, a mixture combining 60 forward primers for TCR Vbeta segments and 13 reverse primers for TCR Jbeta segments was used. The CDR3 region of rearranged TCR beta genes was amplified from genomic DNA with a multiplex PCR assay. On the Illumina HiSeq System, the amplified TCR beta libraries were sequenced as 87-base-pair reads. On the authors' methods: A later analysis counted some 74 million unique TCR beta chains across the 550 to 800 repertoires, and roughly 11 million of these chains were shared by at least two donors. A nearest-neighbor algorithm error-corrected the raw reads and collapsed the reads into unique sequences, merging closely related sequences to remove PCR and sequencing errors. V, D and J gene segments were assigned by aligning CDR3 sequences to IMGT reference sequences. For a sequence to be retained, at least a six-nucleotide match to both a V gene segment and a J gene segment was required. A rearrangement counted as productive if the CDR3 had no stop codons and remained in frame with V and J, and every other rearrangement counted as non-productive. CDR3 was defined by IMGT convention, running from the second conserved V-encoded cysteine to the conserved J-encoded phenylalanine. Sequences without an unambiguous match to a single V gene segment were excluded from the earlier analysis of several hundred of the donors. An earlier analysis of several hundred of the donors called V segments functional above 56.7% productive rearrangements and segregating when the between-donor standard deviation exceeded 5%. A statistical classification framework was built for diagnosing cytomegalovirus status from the catalog of TCR beta chain sequences. In a later analysis, TCR nucleotide sequences were compared against IMGT/GENE-DB human TR gene sequences so that V and J genes could be assigned. In a later analysis, CDR3 sequences and most-parsimonious VDJ recombination scenarios were assigned using the TCRdist pipeline. In a later analysis, every TCR beta chain was defined by the combination of its CDR3 amino acid sequence and its V-gene family, and reads without a unique V-gene family were dropped. A later analysis removed 592 highly shared, low-generation-probability nucleotide sequences to deal with suspected cross-contamination and a sequencing artifact. A later analysis calculated a clonal expansion index for each public chain from normalized within-repertoire ranks of inferred template counts. In a later analysis, generation probabilities were computed with a VDJ recombination model fitted to out-of-frame rearrangements, and the resulting probabilities were checked against IGoR. Hypergeometric tests were used in a later analysis to score TCR-TCR, TCR-HLA and TCR-CMV co-occurrence, with a repertoire-size bias correction applied to the TCR pairs. False discovery rates were estimated in a later analysis by permuting HLA or CMV assignments 20 times. A later analysis grouped co-occurring TCRs with DBSCAN, adding TCRdist sequence similarity when clustering within HLA-allele-positive subsets. Co-occurrence clustering excluded repertoires with fewer than 30,000 or more than 120,000 public chains, plus five with anomalous nucleotide sharing. TCRdb's version of the immuneACCESS table is confined to in-frame rearrangements and falls short of the full clone set. An unresolved V gene accounts for under half of the shortfall where checked; the remainder is of unknown origin. V and J calls and clone size come straight from that table; D and trimming were deduced from the DNA. For this sample the table gives about 160,000 clones, of which around 83% were detected only once. Around 0.91% of the sample is taken by the ten largest.

The specimen sequenced was PBMCs. Recombination joined TRBV29-1 with TRBJ1-1, with 7 junctional bases fitting TRBD1. The clonotype originates from a girl aged 2-15 years in good health and CMV-seropositive. The CDR3 reads CSARQGTEAFF. The sequenced DNA is TGCAGCGCCCGACAGGGCACAGAAGCTTTCTTT.